Each of the 10 T cell receptor beta chains below was sequenced from the same sample in a study of cytomegalovirus exposure and HLA in healthy donors. The PCR made use of 60 Vbeta and 13 Jbeta primers. The table came from immunoSEQ multiplex PCR; TCRdb's copy has only in-frame clones and leaves some out. Here the sample spans about 190,000 clones, about three quarters being singletons. The sample was PBMCs. The receptors stem from a woman aged 25 to 45 in good health and CMV-seropositive.

The chain is built from TRBV4-3 and TRBJ1-5; D is unclear. CDR1 is LGHNA and CDR2 is YSLEER in the germline V gene. Trimming left V 4 bases short and J 5 bases short, with 18 bases between. This CDR3 is 16 amino acids long. The CDR3 region has the DNA TGCGCCAGCAGCCCCTTCTGGGTCGGGGAGGATCAGCCCCAGCATTTT. This translates into CASSPFWVGEDQPQHF.

This clone was picked up a small number of times. The chain has TRBV5-1 and TRBJ2-1; 9 bases line up with TRBD2. The CDR3 covers 16 residues. J was trimmed by 0 bases and V by 6 bases; bases with no gene match: 7. CDR1 is SGHRS and CDR2 is YFSETQ in the germline V gene. In DNA form, the CDR3 reads TGCGCCAGCAATCTAGCGGGGTCCAGCTCCTACAATGAGCAGTTCTTC. Translating gives CASNLAGSSSYNEQFF.

In its sample, this clone was seen a few times. The chain joins TRBV4-2 to TRBJ1-2; D call uncertain. Trimming removed 0 bases from V and 8 bases from J, with 10 bases in between. In germline, CDR1 is LGHNA, CDR2 YNFKEQ. The CDR3 consists of 13 residues. In DNA, the CDR3 is TGTGCCAGCAGCCAAGATTGGGCCCCCGGCTACACCTTC. This gives the protein CASSQDWAPGYTF.

The CDR3 nucleotides read TGTGCCAGCAGCCAAGAGGCTAGCGGACCCACAGATACGCAGTATTTT. Its protein is CASSQEASGPTDTQYF. The J gene is TRBJ2-3, the V gene TRBV4-2; 7 positions agree with TRBD2. V was pared by 0 bases and J by 2 bases, with 5 bases of the junction left unmatched. The germline gives CDR1 LGHNA, CDR2 YNFKEQ. The CDR3 has 16 amino acids.

This clone was picked up one time. The gene calls are TRBV21-1 and TRBJ1-3; whether TRBD1, the table's D call, matches the DNA was not checked. TRBV21-1 corresponds to a pseudogene. This CDR3 spans 19 amino acids. CDR3 protein: CASSKEASGQSLSGNTIYF. In nucleotides, the CDR3 is TGTGCCAGCAGCAAAGAAGCTTCGGGACAGTCACTCTCTGGAAACACCATATATTTT.

V usage is TRBV6-6 and J usage is TRBJ1-2; D ambiguous. Germline lookup yields CDR1 MNHNY and CDR2 SVGAGI (reference sequence). V lost 4 bases and J lost 4, with 7 bases in between. The CDR3 is 12 residues long. The CDR3 nucleotides are TGTGCCAGCAGTTTGCTTAGCTATGGCTACACCTTC. This translates into CASSLLSYGYTF.

This chain joins TRBV28 and TRBJ2-7; 7 nucleotides align to TRBD2. This CDR3 spans 16 amino acids. The V segment lost 1 base and the J segment 3 bases; nucleotides outside the gene matches: 9. The germline V gene has CDR1 MDHEN and CDR2 SYDVKM. Here the CDR3 reads CASSLYRTRINYEQYF. CDR3 DNA sequence: TGTGCCAGCAGTTTATATCGGACTAGGATCAACTACGAGCAGTACTTC.

This clone was seen just once. J is TRBJ2-5 and V is TRBV10-3; 10 nucleotides match TRBD2. Germline CDR1 ENHRY, CDR2 SYGVKD. J was trimmed by 5 bases and V by 10 bases; bases with no gene match: 16. This CDR3 region has 16 residues. This chain's CDR3 is CATTPGASGRGETQYF. CDR3 nucleotides: TGTGCCACGACACCTGGGGCTAGCGGGAGAGGGGAGACCCAGTACTTC.

CDR3 amino acids: CASSQANSGNTIYF. CDR3 DNA sequence: TGTGCCAGCAGTCAGGCGAACTCTGGAAACACCATATATTTT. The chain couples TRBV7-2 to TRBJ1-3; D unresolved. The V gene's germline CDR1 is SGHTA and CDR2 FQGNSA. The CDR3 totals 14 residues. V lost 6 bases to trimming and J lost 0 bases, with 9 bases between them. The full variable domain, in which reference TRBV7-2 and TRBJ1-3 provide the parts outside the CDR3, is GAGVSQSPSNKVTEKGKDVELRCDPISGHTALYWYRQSLGQGLEFLIYFQGNSAPDKSGLPSDRFSAERTGGSVSTLTIQRTQQEDSAVYLCASSQANSGNTIYFGEGSWLTVV.

The rearrangement links TRBV7-2 to TRBJ2-2; 7 positions agree with TRBD2. V lost 3 bases and J lost 1; bases outside the gene matches: 2. Germline loops: CDR1 SGHTA, CDR2 FQGNSA. The CDR3 is 15 residues long. DNA of the CDR3: TGTGCCAGCAGCTTTATAGCGGGGAACACCGGGGAGCTGTTTTTT. This codes for CASSFIAGNTGELFF.